The clone carrying this TCR beta chain has a count of ten or more. Its antigen remains unknown. The record originates from a study of T cell repertoires in cytomegalovirus infection. Across the study: Signatures in public TCR beta sequences pointed to both CMV infection and matching HLA type.

TCRdb processed the reads anew with MiXCR; each CDR3 protein has one entry. The sample contains approximately 180,000 distinct CDR3 sequences, 15% to 20% of which appear only once. Findings and caveats of the study: Totalled public TCR beta family frequency picked out people who carried CMV plus the relevant HLA. Dominating the ex vivo response were HLA-C-restricted CMV-specific TCR beta clonotypes.

The CDR3 runs to 13 residues. CDR1 is MNHEY, CDR2 SVGAGI, per germline. Trimming took off 6 bases at V and 0 bases at J, with 8 bases between the two ends. The V and J genes are TRBV6-5 and TRBJ1-2; no definite D call. The sequence was collected from a human donor in good health (CMV status not recorded). Some clones in this sample may be carry-over from other donors' samples. The sequencing input was PBMCs. The CDR3 DNA is TGTGCCAGCAGCCTGGGGACTAACTATGGCTACACCTTC. As protein: CASSLGTNYGYTF.